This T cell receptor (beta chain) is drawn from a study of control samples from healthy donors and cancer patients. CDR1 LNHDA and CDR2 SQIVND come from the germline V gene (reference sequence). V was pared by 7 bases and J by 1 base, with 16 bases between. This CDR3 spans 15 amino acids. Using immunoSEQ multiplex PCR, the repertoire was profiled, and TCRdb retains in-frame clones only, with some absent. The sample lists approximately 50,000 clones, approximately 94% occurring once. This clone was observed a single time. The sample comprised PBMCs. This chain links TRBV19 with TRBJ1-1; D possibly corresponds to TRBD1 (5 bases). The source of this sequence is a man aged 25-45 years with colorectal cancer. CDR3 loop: CASMQGSGSNTEAFF. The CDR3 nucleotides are TGTGCCAGTATGCAAGGGTCAGGGTCGAACACTGAAGCTTTCTTT.